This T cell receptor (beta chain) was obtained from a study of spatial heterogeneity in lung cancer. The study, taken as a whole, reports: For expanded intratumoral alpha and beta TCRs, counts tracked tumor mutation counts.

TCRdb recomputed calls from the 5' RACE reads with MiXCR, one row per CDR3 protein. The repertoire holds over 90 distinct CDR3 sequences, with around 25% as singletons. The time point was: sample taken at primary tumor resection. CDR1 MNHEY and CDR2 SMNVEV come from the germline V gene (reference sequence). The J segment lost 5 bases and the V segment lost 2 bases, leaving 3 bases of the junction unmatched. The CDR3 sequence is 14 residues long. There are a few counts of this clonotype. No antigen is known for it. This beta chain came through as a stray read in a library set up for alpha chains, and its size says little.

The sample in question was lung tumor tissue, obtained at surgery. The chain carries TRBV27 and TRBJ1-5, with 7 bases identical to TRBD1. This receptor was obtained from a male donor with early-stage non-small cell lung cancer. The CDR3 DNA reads TGTGCCAGCAGTTTAAGGCAGGGGGATCAGCCCCAGCATTTT. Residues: CASSLRQGDQPQHF.